These 7 T cell receptor beta chains originate from one sample sequenced in a study of blood T cell repertoires in COVID-19. The method was immunoSEQ multiplex PCR; TCRdb's version includes in-frame clones alone and lacks a portion of them. The sample lists about 140,000 clones, 82% occurring once. Sequenced input: peripheral blood. The source is an elderly woman with acute or convalescent COVID-19.

The chain uses TRBV19 and TRBJ2-7, with 8 bases that match TRBD1. The length of the CDR3 is 12 residues. The V gene's germline CDR1 is LNHDA and CDR2 SQIVND (reference sequence). V dropped 4 bases and J dropped 7; count of bases not matched to a gene: 3. CDR3 nucleotide sequence: TGTGCCAGTAGTACATGGACAGGGGAGCAGTACTTC. Translation: CASSTWTGEQYF.

The chain carries TRBV28 and TRBJ2-3; TRBD1 is a possible D gene (5 bases). Trimming stripped 3 bases from V and 5 bases from J, with 12 bases between. From germline, CDR1 is MDHEN and CDR2 SYDVKM. The CDR3 totals 14 residues. DNA of the CDR3: TGTGCCAGCAGTTTGCATTTCCAGGGAGATACGCAGTATTTT. The encoded protein is CASSLHFQGDTQYF.

J is TRBJ1-4 and V is TRBV28; 7 nucleotides agree with TRBD1. CDR3 size: 14 residues. Germline values: CDR1 MDHEN, CDR2 SYDVKM. V was pared by 6 bases and J by 10 bases, with 11 bases of the junction left unmatched. The CDR3 loop is CASRPGTALGKLFF. The CDR3 DNA follows: TGTGCCAGCAGGCCCGGGACAGCCCTCGGAAAACTGTTTTTT.

The chain employs TRBV5-4 and TRBJ2-1, with 12 bases fitting TRBD2. CDR3 size: 16 residues. Germline values: CDR1 SGHNT, CDR2 YYREEE (reference sequence). The V segment lost 4 bases and the J segment 4 bases; nucleotides outside the gene matches: 6. CDR3 sequence: CASSSWTSGAYNEQFF. The CDR3 DNA follows: TGTGCCAGCAGCAGCTGGACTAGCGGGGCTTACAATGAGCAGTTCTTC.

A few counts support this clone. The chain is built from TRBV7-2 and TRBJ1-4; D is uncertain. V dropped 1 base and J dropped 1 base, with 7 bases sitting between them. The CDR3 extends over 15 amino acids. The germline V gene encodes CDR1 SGHTA and CDR2 FQGNSA. Here the CDR3 DNA reads TGTGCCAGCAGCTTAGGTGGGCGAACTAATGAAAAACTGTTTTTT. It yields the protein CASSLGGRTNEKLFF.

The chain combines TRBV6-2 or TRBV6-3 with TRBJ1-2; 7 positions agree with TRBD1. The J segment lost 0 bases and the V segment lost 4 bases, leaving 14 bases of the junction unmatched. Germline values: CDR1 MNHEY, CDR2 SVGEGT. This CDR3 has 18 amino acids. CDR3 sequence (DNA): TGTGCCAGCAGTTGGTCAAGGGACAGTCTTACTGCTAACTATGGCTACACCTTC. Residues: CASSWSRDSLTANYGYTF.

CDR3 in amino acids: CASSSHTGGLTGELFF. Written as DNA, the CDR3 is TGTGCCAGCAGTTCCCATACAGGGGGCCTCACCGGGGAGCTGTTTTTT. The genes are TRBV28 and TRBJ2-2; 9 bases match TRBD1. The CDR3 is 16 amino acids. V lost 4 bases to trimming and J lost 4 bases; unmatched junction nucleotides: 7. Looked up from germline, CDR1 is MDHEN and CDR2 is SYDVKM.